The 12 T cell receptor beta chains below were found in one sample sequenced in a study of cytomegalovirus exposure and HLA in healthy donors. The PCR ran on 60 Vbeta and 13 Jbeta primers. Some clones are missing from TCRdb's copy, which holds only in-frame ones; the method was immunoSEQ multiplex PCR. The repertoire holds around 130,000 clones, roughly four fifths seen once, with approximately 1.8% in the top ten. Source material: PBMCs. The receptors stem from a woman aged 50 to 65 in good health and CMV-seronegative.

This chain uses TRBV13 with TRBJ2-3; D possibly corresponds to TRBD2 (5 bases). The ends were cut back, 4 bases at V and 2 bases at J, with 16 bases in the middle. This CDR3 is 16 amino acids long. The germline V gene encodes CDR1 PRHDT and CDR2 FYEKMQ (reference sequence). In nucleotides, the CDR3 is TGTGCCAGCAGCTCAACTAGGTCTTCGGCCACAGATACGCAGTATTTT. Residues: CASSSTRSSATDTQYF.

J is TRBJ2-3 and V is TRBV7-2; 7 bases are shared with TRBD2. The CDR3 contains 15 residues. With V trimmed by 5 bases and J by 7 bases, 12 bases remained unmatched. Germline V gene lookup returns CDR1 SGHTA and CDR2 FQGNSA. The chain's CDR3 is CASSRAGEEANTQYF. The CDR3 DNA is TGTGCCAGCAGCCGGGCGGGGGAGGAGGCGAATACGCAGTATTTT.

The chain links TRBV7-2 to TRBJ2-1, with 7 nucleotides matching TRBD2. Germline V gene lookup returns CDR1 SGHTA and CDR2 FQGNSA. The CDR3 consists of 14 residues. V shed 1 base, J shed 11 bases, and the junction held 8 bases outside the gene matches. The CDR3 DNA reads TGTGCCAGCAGCTTAGGGACTAGGGGTGTCAAGCAGTTCTTC. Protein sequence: CASSLGTRGVKQFF.

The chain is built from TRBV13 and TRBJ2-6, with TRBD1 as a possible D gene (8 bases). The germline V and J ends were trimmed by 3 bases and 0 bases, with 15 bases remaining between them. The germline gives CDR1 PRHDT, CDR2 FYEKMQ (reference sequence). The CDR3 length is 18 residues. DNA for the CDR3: TGTGCCAGCAGCTTCGTTACAGGGGGGGGCTCTGGGGCCAACGTCCTGACTTTC. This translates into CASSFVTGGGSGANVLTF.

The DNA of the CDR3 is TGTGCCAGTAGTGGGGGGGGCTCTGAAGCTTTCTTT. It specifies CASSGGGSEAFF. The V and J genes are TRBV19 and TRBJ1-1, with D perhaps matching TRBD1 (6 bases). V gave up 5 bases and J gave up 6 bases, with 10 bases separating them. Germline values: CDR1 LNHDA, CDR2 SQIVND (reference sequence). The CDR3 has 12 amino acids.

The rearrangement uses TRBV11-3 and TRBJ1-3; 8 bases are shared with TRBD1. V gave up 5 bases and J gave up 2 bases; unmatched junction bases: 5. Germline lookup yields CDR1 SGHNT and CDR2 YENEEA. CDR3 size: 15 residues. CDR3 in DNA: TGTGCCAGCAGCGCGCGGACAGGGCCTGGAAACACCATATATTTT. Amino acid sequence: CASSARTGPGNTIYF.

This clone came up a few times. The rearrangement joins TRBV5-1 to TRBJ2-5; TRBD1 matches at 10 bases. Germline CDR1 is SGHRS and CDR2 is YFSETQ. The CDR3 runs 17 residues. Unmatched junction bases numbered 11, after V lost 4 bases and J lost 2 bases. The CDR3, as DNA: TGCGCCAGCAGCGCCTCCCACGGGACAGGGGCACAAGAGACCCAGTACTTC. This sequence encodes CASSASHGTGAQETQYF.

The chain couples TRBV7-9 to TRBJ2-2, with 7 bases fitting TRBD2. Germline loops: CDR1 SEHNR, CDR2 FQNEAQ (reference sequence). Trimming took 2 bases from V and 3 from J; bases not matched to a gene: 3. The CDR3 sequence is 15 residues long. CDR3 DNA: TGTGCCAGCAGCTTATTGGGAGGGGACACCGGGGAGCTGTTTTTT. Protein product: CASSLLGGDTGELFF. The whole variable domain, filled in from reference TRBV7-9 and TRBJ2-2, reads DTGVSQNPRHKITKRGQNVTFRCDPISEHNRLYWYRQTLGQGPEFLTYFQNEAQLEKSRLLSDRFSAERPKGSFSTLEIQRTEQGDSAMYLCASSLLGGDTGELFFGEGSRLTVL.

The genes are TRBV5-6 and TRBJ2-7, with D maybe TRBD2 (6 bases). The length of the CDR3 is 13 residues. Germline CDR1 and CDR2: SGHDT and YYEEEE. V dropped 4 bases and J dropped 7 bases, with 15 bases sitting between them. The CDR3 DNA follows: TGTGCCAGCAGCCTAGGAGGGTCCGTGGAGCAGTACGTC. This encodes CASSLGGSVEQYV.

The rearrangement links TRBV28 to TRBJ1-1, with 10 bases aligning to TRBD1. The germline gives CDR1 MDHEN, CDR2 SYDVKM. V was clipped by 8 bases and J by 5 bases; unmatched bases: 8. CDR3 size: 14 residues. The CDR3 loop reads CASRTGTGATEAFF. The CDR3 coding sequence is TGTGCCAGCCGGACTGGGACAGGGGCTACTGAAGCTTTCTTT. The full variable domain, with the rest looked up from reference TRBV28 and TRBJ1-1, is DVKVTQSSRYLVKRTGEKVFLECVQDMDHENMFWYRQDPGLGLRLIYFSYDVKMKEKGDIPEGYSVSREKKERFSLILESASTNQTSMYLCASRTGTGATEAFFGQGTRLTVV.

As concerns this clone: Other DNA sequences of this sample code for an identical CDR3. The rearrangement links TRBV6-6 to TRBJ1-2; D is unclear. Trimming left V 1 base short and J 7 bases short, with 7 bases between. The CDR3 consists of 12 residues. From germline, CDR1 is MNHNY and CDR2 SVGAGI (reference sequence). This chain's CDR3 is CASSYLEGGYTF. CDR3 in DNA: TGTGCCAGCAGTTACTTGGAGGGTGGCTACACCTTC.

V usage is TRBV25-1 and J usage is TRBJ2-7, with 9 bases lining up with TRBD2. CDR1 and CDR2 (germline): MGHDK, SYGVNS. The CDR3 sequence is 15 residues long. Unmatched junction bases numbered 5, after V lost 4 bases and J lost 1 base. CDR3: CASSAGAGGSYEQYV. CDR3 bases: TGTGCCAGCAGTGCAGGAGCGGGAGGATCCTACGAGCAGTACGTC.